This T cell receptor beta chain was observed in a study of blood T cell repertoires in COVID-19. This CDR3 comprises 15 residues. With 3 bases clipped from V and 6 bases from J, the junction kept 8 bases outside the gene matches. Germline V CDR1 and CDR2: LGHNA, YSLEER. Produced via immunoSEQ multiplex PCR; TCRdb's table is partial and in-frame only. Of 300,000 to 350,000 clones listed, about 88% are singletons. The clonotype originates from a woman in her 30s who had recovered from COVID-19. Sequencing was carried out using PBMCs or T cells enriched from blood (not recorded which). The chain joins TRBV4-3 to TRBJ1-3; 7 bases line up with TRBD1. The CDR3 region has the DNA TGCGCCAGCAGCCAGACAGGGAAACCGGAAAACACCATATATTTT. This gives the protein CASSQTGKPENTIYF.